This T cell receptor beta chain appears in the sequencing data of a study of blood T cell repertoires in COVID-19. In the authors' methods: Estimation of nucleated cell counts relied on the amplification of reference gene primers. Profiled with immunoSEQ multiplex PCR; TCRdb holds only in-frame clones, not every one. V and J calls and clone size are given by that table; D and trimming were obtained from the DNA. This sample has 200,000 or so clones; about 80% occur once, and the top ten carry approximately 6.9%. Sequencing was carried out using peripheral blood. The clonotype was recovered from a human donor with acute or convalescent COVID-19. The donor label of this sample is uncertain.

CDR3 sequence (DNA): TGTGCCAGCAGCCCCGGGGGTATGAACTACAATGAGCAGTTCTTC. Its protein product is CASSPGGMNYNEQFF. The chain joins TRBV6-2 or TRBV6-3 to TRBJ2-1; perhaps TRBD2 as D (6 bases). V was clipped by 6 bases and J by 3 bases, with 15 bases between them. From germline, CDR1 is MNHEY and CDR2 SVGEGT. The CDR3 consists of 15 residues.